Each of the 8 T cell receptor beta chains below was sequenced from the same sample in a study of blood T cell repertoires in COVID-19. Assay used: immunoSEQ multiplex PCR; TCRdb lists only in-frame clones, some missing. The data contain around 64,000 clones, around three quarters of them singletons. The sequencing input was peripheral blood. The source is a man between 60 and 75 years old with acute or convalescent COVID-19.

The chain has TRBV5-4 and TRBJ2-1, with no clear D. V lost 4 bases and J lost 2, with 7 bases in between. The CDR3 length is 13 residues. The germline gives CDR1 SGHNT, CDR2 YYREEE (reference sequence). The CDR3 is CASSTDTYNEQFF. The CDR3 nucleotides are TGTGCCAGCAGCACCGACACCTACAATGAGCAGTTCTTC.

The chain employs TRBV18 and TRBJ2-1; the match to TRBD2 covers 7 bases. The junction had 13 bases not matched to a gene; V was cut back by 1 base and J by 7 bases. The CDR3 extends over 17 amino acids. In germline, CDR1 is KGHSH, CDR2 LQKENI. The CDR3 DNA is TGTGCCAGCTCACCACGGATCGGCCCGGGCGGGAGAAATGAGCAGTTCTTC. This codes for CASSPRIGPGGRNEQFF.

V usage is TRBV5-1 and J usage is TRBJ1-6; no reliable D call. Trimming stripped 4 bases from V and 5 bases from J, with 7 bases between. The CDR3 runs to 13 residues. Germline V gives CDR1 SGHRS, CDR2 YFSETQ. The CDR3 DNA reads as TGCGCCAGCAGCCCTTCCCATAATTCACCCCTCCACTTT. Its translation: CASSPSHNSPLHF.

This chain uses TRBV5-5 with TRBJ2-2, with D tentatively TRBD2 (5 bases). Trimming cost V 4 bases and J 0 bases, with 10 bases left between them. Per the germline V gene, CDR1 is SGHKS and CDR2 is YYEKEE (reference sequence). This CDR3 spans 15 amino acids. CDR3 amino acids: CASSPIATNTGELFF. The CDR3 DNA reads TGTGCCAGCAGCCCCATAGCGACGAACACCGGGGAGCTGTTTTTT.

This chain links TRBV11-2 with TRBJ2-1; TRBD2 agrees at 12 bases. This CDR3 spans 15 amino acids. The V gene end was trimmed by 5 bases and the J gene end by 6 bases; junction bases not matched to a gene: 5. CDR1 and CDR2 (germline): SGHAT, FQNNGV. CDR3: CASSPRLAGVNEQFF. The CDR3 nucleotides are TGTGCCAGCAGCCCGCGACTAGCGGGAGTCAATGAGCAGTTCTTC. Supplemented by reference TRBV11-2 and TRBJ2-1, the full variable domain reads EAGVAQSPRYKIIEKRQSVAFWCNPISGHATLYWYQQILGQGPKLLIQFQNNGVVDDSQLPKDRFSAERLKGVDSTLKIQPAKLEDSAVYLCASSPRLAGVNEQFFGPGTRLTVL.

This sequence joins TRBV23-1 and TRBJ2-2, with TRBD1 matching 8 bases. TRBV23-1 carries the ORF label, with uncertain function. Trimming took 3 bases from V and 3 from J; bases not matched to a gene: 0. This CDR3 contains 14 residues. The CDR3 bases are TGCGCCAGCAGTCAGGACAGGGACACCGGGGAGCTGTTTTTT. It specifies CASSQDRDTGELFF.

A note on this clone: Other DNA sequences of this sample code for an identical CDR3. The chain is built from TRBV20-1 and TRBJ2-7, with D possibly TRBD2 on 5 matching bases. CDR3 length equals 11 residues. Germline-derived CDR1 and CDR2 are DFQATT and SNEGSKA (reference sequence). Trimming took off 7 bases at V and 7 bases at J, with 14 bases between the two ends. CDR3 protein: CSGLMGVEQYF. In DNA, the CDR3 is TGCAGTGGACTGATGGGAGTAGAGCAGTACTTC.

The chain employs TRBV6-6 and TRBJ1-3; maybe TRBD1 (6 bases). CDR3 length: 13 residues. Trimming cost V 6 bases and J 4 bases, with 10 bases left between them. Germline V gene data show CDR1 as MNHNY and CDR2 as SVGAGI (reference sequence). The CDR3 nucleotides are TGTGCCAGCAGCAGGGGTTTAGGAAACACCATATATTTT. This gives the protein CASSRGLGNTIYF.